The 6 T cell receptor beta chains below come from one sample, sequenced in a study of cytomegalovirus exposure and HLA in healthy donors. Primers for the PCR totalled 60 Vbeta and 13 Jbeta. Clones were read by immunoSEQ multiplex PCR, and TCRdb kept only the in-frame ones, dropping some. The repertoire consists of about 110,000 clones, with roughly 80% occurring once and the leading ten covering about 6.9%. Sequenced input: PBMCs. Every receptor here comes from a man aged 30-40 years in good health and CMV-seropositive.

The sample holds a few counts of this clone. CDR3 bases: TGTGCCAGTAGTCCGGTGGCGGGATCACATCAGCCCCAGCATTTT. This encodes CASSPVAGSHQPQHF. V gene TRBV19 combines with J gene TRBJ1-5, with D unclear. V lost 5 bases to trimming and J lost 5 bases, with 16 bases between them. Germline CDR1 is LNHDA and CDR2 is SQIVND (reference sequence). The CDR3 totals 15 residues.

The chain couples TRBV5-1 to TRBJ1-6, with 7 bases lining up with TRBD1. CDR1 SGHRS and CDR2 YFSETQ come from the germline V gene. The ends lost 4 bases at V and 4 bases at J; junction bases unmatched: 11. The CDR3 is 17 amino acids. The chain's CDR3 is CASSPEGTAHYNSPLHF. The CDR3 nucleotides are TGCGCCAGCAGCCCCGAAGGGACAGCCCATTATAATTCACCCCTCCACTTT.

This rearrangement joins TRBV6-5 to TRBJ2-1; D remains unclear. The V gene lost 2 bases and the J gene lost 2 bases, with 4 bases spanning the gap. The CDR3 sequence is 13 residues long. Germline V gene sequence: CDR1 MNHEY, CDR2 SVGAGI. The CDR3: CASSYGTYNEQFF. CDR3 DNA: TGTGCCAGCAGTTACGGCACCTACAATGAGCAGTTCTTC.

This clone appeared once. The rearrangement joins TRBV4-3 to TRBJ1-1; TRBD1 agrees at 9 bases. CDR3 length: 15 amino acids. Trimming removed 2 bases from V and 4 bases from J; junction bases left unmatched: 5. The germline V gene encodes CDR1 LGHNA and CDR2 YSLEER. The CDR3 sequence: CASSQPDRGFTEAFF. The CDR3 DNA follows: TGCGCCAGCAGCCAACCCGACAGGGGGTTCACTGAAGCTTTCTTT.

V usage is TRBV18 and J usage is TRBJ1-2; tentatively, D is TRBD1 (6 bases). The germline V and J ends were trimmed by 3 bases and 4 bases, with 21 bases remaining between them. Germline CDR1 KGHSH, CDR2 LQKENI. This CDR3 region has 17 residues. CDR3 DNA sequence: TGTGCCAGCTCACCCGGTTCACCGGACAGAATGGCCTATGGCTACACCTTC. Protein product: CASSPGSPDRMAYGYTF.

V and J are TRBV5-1 and TRBJ1-1, with TRBD1 matching 7 bases. CDR1 SGHRS and CDR2 YFSETQ come from the germline V gene. J gave up 4 bases and V 4 bases, and 10 bases lay outside the gene matches. The CDR3 runs 15 residues. Written as DNA, the CDR3 is TGCGCCAGCAGCCTGGGACAGTTTGAGATCACTGAAGCTTTCTTT. This translates into CASSLGQFEITEAFF.